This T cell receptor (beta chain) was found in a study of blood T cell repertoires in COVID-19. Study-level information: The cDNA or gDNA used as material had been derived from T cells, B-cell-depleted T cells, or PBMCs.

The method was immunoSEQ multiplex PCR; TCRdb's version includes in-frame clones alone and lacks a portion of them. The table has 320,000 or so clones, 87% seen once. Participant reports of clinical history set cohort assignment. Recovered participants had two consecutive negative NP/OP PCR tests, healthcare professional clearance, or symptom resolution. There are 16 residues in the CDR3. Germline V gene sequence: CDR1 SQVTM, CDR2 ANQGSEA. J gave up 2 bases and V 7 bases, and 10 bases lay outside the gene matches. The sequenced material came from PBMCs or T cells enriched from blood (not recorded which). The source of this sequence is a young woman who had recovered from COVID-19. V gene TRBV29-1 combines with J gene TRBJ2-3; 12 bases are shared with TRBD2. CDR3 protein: CSGGMTSGGPTDTQYF. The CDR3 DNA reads TGCAGCGGGGGGATGACTAGCGGGGGACCCACAGATACGCAGTATTTT.